The 24 T cell receptor beta chains below all came from one sample that was sequenced in a study of CD8 T cells in Susac syndrome. When the RNA was reverse transcribed, random hexamers were used with an input of roughly 0.45 to 1 ug. TCRdb itself ran the immunoSEQ multiplex PCR reads through MiXCR, one entry per CDR3 protein. The sample has some 180,000 distinct CDR3 sequences; 90% to 95% are singletons. Specimen: CD4+ T cells from PBMCs. Receptors were obtained from a human donor with Susac syndrome.

The gene calls are TRBV4-2 and TRBJ2-1; 9 bases agree with TRBD1. Germline CDR1 reads LGHNA; CDR2 reads YNFKEQ. CDR3 length: 14 amino acids. Trimming took 2 bases from V and 6 from J; bases not matched to a gene: 2. The CDR3 DNA reads as TGTGCCAGCAGCCAATCGGACAGGGGCAATGAGCAGTTCTTC. Amino acid sequence: CASSQSDRGNEQFF.

The chain has TRBV20-1 and TRBJ1-3; D unresolved. Germline CDR1 reads DFQATT; CDR2 reads SNEGSKA (reference sequence). This CDR3 is 13 amino acids long. The ends were cut back, 2 bases at V and 3 bases at J, with 8 bases in the middle. The CDR3 DNA reads as TGCAGTGCTAGAAGTTTGGATGGAAACACCATATATTTT. It encodes CSARSLDGNTIYF.

V and J are TRBV3-1 and TRBJ1-4; TRBD1 aligns across 9 bases. The germline CDR1 and CDR2 sequences are LGHDT and YNNKEL (reference sequence). CDR3 length equals 15 residues. The V gene end was trimmed by 4 bases and the J gene end by 7 bases; junction bases not matched to a gene: 7. CDR3 nucleotides: TGTGCCAGCAGCCCATTGGGACAGGGTTTTGAAAAACTGTTTTTT. It codes for CASSPLGQGFEKLFF.

The chain is built from TRBV20-1 and TRBJ2-1, with TRBD2 matching over 14 bases. The CDR3 is 17 residues long. Looked up from germline, CDR1 is DFQATT and CDR2 is SNEGSKA (reference sequence). The junction had 8 bases not matched to a gene; V was cut back by 4 bases and J by 3 bases. The CDR3 loop reads CSANLGLAGEVYNEQFF. In DNA, the CDR3 is TGCAGTGCTAACCTGGGACTAGCGGGAGAGGTCTACAATGAGCAGTTCTTC.

This rearrangement joins TRBV30 to TRBJ2-3; 12 bases align to TRBD1. V trimming: 2 bases; J trimming: 6 bases; junction bases outside the gene matches: 6. The CDR3 is 15 amino acids. Germline values: CDR1 GTSNPN, CDR2 SVGIG (reference sequence). The chain's CDR3 is CAWSLTGTGGDTQYF. In nucleotides, the CDR3 is TGTGCCTGGAGTCTCACCGGGACAGGGGGCGATACGCAGTATTTT. Full variable domain (missing parts from reference TRBV30 and TRBJ2-3): SQTIHQWPATLVQPVGSPLSLECTVEGTSNPNLYWYRQAAGRGLQLLFYSVGIGQISSEVPQNLSASRPQDRQFILSSKKLLLSDSGFYLCAWSLTGTGGDTQYFGPGTRLTVL.

V is TRBV18 and J is TRBJ2-1, with 7 bases matching TRBD1. CDR1 is KGHSH, CDR2 LQKENI, per germline. This CDR3 has 15 residues. The J segment lost 4 bases and the V segment lost 6 bases, leaving 9 bases of the junction unmatched. Here the CDR3 DNA reads TGTGCCAGCTCGCTCCGGGACAGTCTTTACAATGAGCAGTTCTTC. Protein product: CASSLRDSLYNEQFF.

The chain recombines TRBV20-1 with TRBJ2-3, with TRBD2 matching over 7 bases. Germline assignment: CDR1 DFQATT and CDR2 SNEGSKA (reference sequence). There are 13 residues in the CDR3. V trimming: 4 bases; J trimming: 1 base; junction bases outside the gene matches: 2. Here the CDR3 DNA reads TGCAGTGCTACTCGGGGGGGCACAGATACGCAGTATTTT. It translates to CSATRGGTDTQYF.

The V gene is TRBV29-1, the J gene TRBJ2-5; maybe TRBD1 (5 bases). The CDR3 has 14 amino acids. Germline V lookup: CDR1 SQVTM, CDR2 ANQGSEA. V lost 5 bases and J 4 bases, leaving 17 bases between the germline ends. CDR3 DNA sequence: TGCAGCGTTAAGGGGTCAGCCATCACAGAGACCCAGTACTTC. Residues: CSVKGSAITETQYF.

The CDR3 reads CASSKSGGGETQYF. In DNA, the CDR3 is TGTGCCAGCAGTAAATCAGGGGGCGGGGAGACCCAGTACTTC. The chain links TRBV6-6 to TRBJ2-5; 8 bases line up with TRBD1. The CDR3 covers 14 residues. The trim removed 5 bases at V and 5 bases at J, leaving 7 bases unmatched. Germline V CDR1 and CDR2: MNHNY, SVGAGI (reference sequence).

This chain connects TRBV12-3 or TRBV12-4 to TRBJ2-3, with D tentatively TRBD2 (6 bases). V lost 2 bases and J 1 base, leaving 13 bases between the germline ends. The CDR3 sequence is 16 residues long. The CDR3 DNA is TGTGCCAGCAGTTTACTCGGGGGAAAACGCACAGATACGCAGTATTTT. Translation: CASSLLGGKRTDTQYF.

V gene TRBV12-3 or TRBV12-4 combines with J gene TRBJ1-1; no clear D gene. The CDR3 has 14 amino acids. V lost 4 bases and J 0 bases, leaving 9 bases between the germline ends. CDR3 residues: CASSSPPLNTEAFF. CDR3 sequence (DNA): TGTGCCAGCAGTTCCCCCCCCTTGAACACTGAAGCTTTCTTT.

The V gene is TRBV12-3 or TRBV12-4, the J gene TRBJ2-5; D call uncertain. The CDR3 spans 13 residues. The V and J ends lost 5 bases and 4 bases respectively, with 11 bases between them. In nucleotides, the CDR3 is TGTGCCAGCAGTACCGACACCGGAGAGACCCAGTACTTC. Translation gives CASSTDTGETQYF.

The V call is TRBV20-1, the J call TRBJ2-3; TRBD2 matches at 13 bases. CDR1 and CDR2 (germline): DFQATT, SNEGSKA (reference sequence). V was clipped by 6 bases and J by 5 bases; unmatched bases: 8. There are 15 residues in the CDR3. The CDR3 region is CSAPLTSGGKDTQYF. The CDR3 nucleotides read TGCAGTGCCCCATTGACTAGCGGGGGGAAAGATACGCAGTATTTT.

The chain is built from TRBV5-1 and TRBJ2-3, with 9 bases that match TRBD2. Trimming at V came to 4 bases and at J to 4 bases, leaving 19 bases not matched to a gene. The CDR3 length is 19 residues. In germline, CDR1 is SGHRS, CDR2 YFSETQ. Here the CDR3 DNA reads TGCGCCAGCAGCCCCGCGGGGGGGGCGGGAGTGCTACAGGCAGATACGCAGTATTTT. Its protein is CASSPAGGAGVLQADTQYF.

The rearrangement joins TRBV4-2 to TRBJ2-1; D not certain. Germline lookup yields CDR1 LGHNA and CDR2 YNFKEQ. The CDR3 extends over 17 amino acids. Trimming left V 0 bases short and J 0 bases short, with 12 bases between. The CDR3 nucleotides read TGTGCCAGCAGCCAAGAAGTCGGCACGAGCTCCTACAATGAGCAGTTCTTC. Amino acids: CASSQEVGTSSYNEQFF.

V gene TRBV6-2 or TRBV6-3 combines with J gene TRBJ2-1; the D gene is possibly TRBD1 (6 bases). V was clipped by 6 bases and J by 6 bases, with 18 bases between them. The CDR3 runs 15 residues. CDR1 and CDR2 (germline): MNHEY, SVGEGT. The CDR3 DNA sequence: TGTGCCAGCAGGGTTCTGGCCAGCAGGGGCAATGAGCAGTTCTTC. Translated, it gives CASRVLASRGNEQFF.

The rearrangement uses TRBV24-1 and TRBJ2-1; no definite D call. The V and J ends lost 2 bases and 7 bases respectively, with 5 bases between them. This CDR3 spans 12 amino acids. The germline V gene encodes CDR1 KGHDR and CDR2 SFDVKD. The CDR3 nucleotides read TGTGCCACCAGTGATTCCATGAATGAGCAGTTCTTC. Its protein product is CATSDSMNEQFF.

This clonotype has just one count. The rearrangement joins TRBV4-1 to TRBJ2-1; D remains unclear. Germline CDR1 is MGHRA and CDR2 is YSYEKL. This CDR3 has 12 residues. Trimming pared 4 bases from V and 9 bases from J, leaving 10 bases between. The CDR3 nucleotides read TGCGCCAGCAGCCGTCCCTCCCCTGAGCAGTTCTTC. This sequence encodes CASSRPSPEQFF.

The sample holds a few counts of this clonotype. The V gene is TRBV7-2, the J gene TRBJ2-3; tentatively, D is TRBD1 (5 bases). Trimming pared 3 bases from V and 5 bases from J, leaving 9 bases between. The germline V gene encodes CDR1 SGHTA and CDR2 FQGNSA. The CDR3 consists of 13 residues. For the CDR3, the DNA is TGTGCCAGCAGCTTTACAGGTGTAGATACGCAGTATTTT. The encoded protein is CASSFTGVDTQYF.

With regard to this clonotype: Relative to the germline gene, one junction end is altered; a read error may explain this. V usage is TRBV3-1 and J usage is TRBJ1-1, with D maybe TRBD1 (6 bases). The CDR3 spans 13 residues. Germline values: CDR1 LGHDT, CDR2 YNNKEL (reference sequence). In DNA form, the CDR3 reads TGTGCCAGCAACCAACAGGGGAACACTGAAGCTTTCTTT. Encoded protein: CASNQQGNTEAFF.

The chain recombines TRBV5-6 with TRBJ2-1, with 7 nucleotides matching TRBD2. The CDR3 length is 16 residues. J lost 1 base, V lost 0 bases, and 4 bases had no gene match. The germline gives CDR1 SGHDT, CDR2 YYEEEE. CDR3 DNA sequence: TGTGCCAGCAGCTTGGCACTAGCGTTGTCCTACAATGAGCAGTTCTTC. It codes for CASSLALALSYNEQFF.

The rearrangement uses TRBV30 and TRBJ1-2; D not resolved. Germline V gives CDR1 GTSNPN, CDR2 SVGIG (reference sequence). V was cut by 0 bases and J by 4 bases, with 21 bases left in between. The CDR3 is 17 residues long. The CDR3: CAWSVGLRLLWGYGYTF. Here the CDR3 DNA reads TGTGCCTGGAGTGTGGGCCTCAGACTATTATGGGGCTATGGCTACACCTTC.

This chain joins TRBV9 and TRBJ2-1; D could derive from TRBD1 or TRBD2 (5 bases each). Germline V gives CDR1 SGDLS, CDR2 YYNGEE. The CDR3 is made up of 13 amino acids. The germline V and J ends were trimmed by 0 bases and 7 bases, with 8 bases remaining between them. CDR3 sequence (DNA): TGTGCCAGCAGCGTAGGAGGGGTGAATGAGCAGTTCTTC. This gives the protein CASSVGGVNEQFF. Complete variable domain (other parts from reference TRBV9 and TRBJ2-1): DSGVTQTPKHLITATGQRVTLRCSPRSGDLSVYWYQQSLDQGLQFLIQYYNGEERAKGNILERFSAQQFPDLHSELNLSSLELGDSALYFCASSVGGVNEQFFGPGTRLTVL.

The V call is TRBV20-1, the J call TRBJ2-2, with D possibly called TRBD1 or TRBD2 (6 bases each). CDR1 and CDR2 (germline): DFQATT, SNEGSKA (reference sequence). V lost 5 bases to trimming and J lost 1 base, with 14 bases between them. The CDR3 runs to 15 residues. The CDR3 DNA sequence: TGCAGTGCTGAGTGGGGGGCGGGGAACACCGGGGAGCTGTTTTTT. This gives the protein CSAEWGAGNTGELFF.